Listed below are T cell receptor beta chains from one sample, sequenced in a study of OX40 agonist ivuxolimab in advanced cancers. Method: immunoSEQ multiplex PCR; TCRdb's copy keeps in-frame clones and lacks some. There are 11,000 to 15,000 clones in the sample; around 93% occur only once, and roughly 23% lies in the top ten. Sequencing used CD4+ or CD8+ T cells sorted from blood, obtained in a trial of the OX40 agonist ivuxolimab. These receptors were collected from an adult with an advanced solid tumor such as melanoma, head and neck, liver or kidney cancer. Each CDR3 is given with its conserved first and last residue. Each record gives: clone size, D gene, J gene, V gene, CDR3 DNA, CDR3 protein. A D gene is named only where the DNA matches it firmly. Rows give clone size only sometimes, using once, few, many, or a class for an expanded clone.

abundance: -
d_gene: -
j_gene: TRBJ2-2
v_gene: TRBV29-1
CDR3nt: TGCAGCGTTGAAATAGAGAACACCGGGGAGCTGTTTTTT
CDR3aa: CSVEIENTGELFF

abundance: -
d_gene: -
j_gene: TRBJ2-7
v_gene: TRBV5-5
CDR3nt: TGTGCCAGCAGGGAGGTTTCCTACGAGCAGTACTTC
CDR3aa: CASREVSYEQYF

abundance: -
d_gene: TRBD1
j_gene: TRBJ1-4
v_gene: TRBV28
CDR3nt: TGTGCCAGCAGATTTGGACAGGGCCTAGATCTGTTTTTT
CDR3aa: CASRFGQGLDLFF

abundance: -
d_gene: -
j_gene: TRBJ1-5
v_gene: TRBV6-5
CDR3nt: TGTGCCAGCAGGCCCCGGGGTAGCAATCAGCCCCAGCATTTT
CDR3aa: CASRPRGSNQPQHF

abundance: -
d_gene: TRBD2
j_gene: TRBJ2-3
v_gene: TRBV5-3
CDR3nt: TGTGCCAGAAGCTGCCTAGCGGGAGGTGATACGCAGTATTTT
CDR3aa: CARSCLAGGDTQYF

abundance: -
d_gene: -
j_gene: TRBJ1-1
v_gene: TRBV6-6
CDR3nt: TGTGCCAGCAGTTACGATTTGGGGCAGCCGAACACTGAAGCTTTCTTT
CDR3aa: CASSYDLGQPNTEAFF

abundance: -
d_gene: -
j_gene: TRBJ2-1
v_gene: TRBV2
CDR3nt: TGTGCCAGCAGTGATGAGGATGAGCAGTTCTTC
CDR3aa: CASSDEDEQFF

abundance: once
d_gene: TRBD2
j_gene: TRBJ2-3
v_gene: TRBV28
CDR3nt: TGTGCCAGCAGTTTTTGGGTCGCGGGAGGGAAGGACACAGATACGCAGTATTTT
CDR3aa: CASSFWVAGGKDTDTQYF

abundance: -
d_gene: TRBD2
j_gene: TRBJ2-1
v_gene: TRBV27
CDR3nt: TGTGCCAGCAGTTCCGGGACTAGCGGGAATGAGCAGTTCTTC
CDR3aa: CASSSGTSGNEQFF

abundance: -
d_gene: -
j_gene: TRBJ1-1
v_gene: TRBV7-9
CDR3nt: TGTGCCAGCAGCTTAGGGGGGGTGACTGAAGCTTTCTTT
CDR3aa: CASSLGGVTEAFF

abundance: -
d_gene: -
j_gene: TRBJ2-3
v_gene: TRBV5-8
CDR3nt: TGTGCCAGCAGCCCCGTGTTGGTTTCCACAGATACGCAGTATTTT
CDR3aa: CASSPVLVSTDTQYF

abundance: -
d_gene: TRBD2
j_gene: TRBJ2-2
v_gene: TRBV9
CDR3nt: TGTGCCAGCAGCCCCTTCGGGGGGGTGGGCAGGGGTGTCACCGGGGAGCTGTTTTTT
CDR3aa: CASSPFGGVGRGVTGELFF

abundance: -
d_gene: -
j_gene: TRBJ2-3
v_gene: TRBV5-5
CDR3nt: TGTGCCAGCAGCCGCGGAGATACGCAGTATTTT
CDR3aa: CASSRGDTQYF

abundance: -
d_gene: -
j_gene: TRBJ2-5
v_gene: TRBV27
CDR3nt: TGTGCCAGCAGCCAAGGGGGGGTGGAGACCCAGTACTTC
CDR3aa: CASSQGGVETQYF

abundance: few
d_gene: TRBD1
j_gene: TRBJ1-2
v_gene: TRBV9
CDR3nt: TGTGCCAGCAGCGTGGGACAGGGGGTGAGTGGCTATGGCTACACCTTC
CDR3aa: CASSVGQGVSGYGYTF

abundance: -
d_gene: TRBD1
j_gene: TRBJ1-2
v_gene: TRBV29-1
CDR3nt: TGCAGCGTTGTTCAGGGGGGTGGCTACACCTTC
CDR3aa: CSVVQGGGYTF

abundance: -
d_gene: -
j_gene: TRBJ2-3
v_gene: TRBV28
CDR3nt: TGTGCCAGCAGCCCCTTTCTGGGGCGGGTAGATACGCAGTATTTT
CDR3aa: CASSPFLGRVDTQYF

abundance: -
d_gene: -
j_gene: TRBJ2-3
v_gene: TRBV27
CDR3nt: TGTGCCAGCAGTTCGCCCTTCAGGGGAGCCAACACAGATACGCAGTATTTT
CDR3aa: CASSSPFRGANTDTQYF

abundance: -
d_gene: TRBD2
j_gene: TRBJ2-1
v_gene: TRBV7-7
CDR3nt: TGTGCCAGCAGCCCGGAGCGGGGGACATACAATGAGCAGTTCTTC
CDR3aa: CASSPERGTYNEQFF

abundance: -
d_gene: TRBD2
j_gene: TRBJ2-5
v_gene: TRBV19
CDR3nt: TGTGTCGAAGGAGGGCGGGGGTACCAAGAGACCCAGTACTTC
CDR3aa: CVEGGRGYQETQYF

abundance: -
d_gene: -
j_gene: TRBJ2-3
v_gene: TRBV6-6
CDR3nt: TGTGCCAGCAGTGCAGTCAGTATCGCAGATACGCAGTATTTT
CDR3aa: CASSAVSIADTQYF

abundance: -
d_gene: TRBD2
j_gene: TRBJ2-3
v_gene: TRBV28
CDR3nt: TGTGCCAGCAGTTGGGGGACTAGCGTTCCAACAGATACGCAGTATTTT
CDR3aa: CASSWGTSVPTDTQYF

abundance: -
d_gene: TRBD2
j_gene: TRBJ2-5
v_gene: TRBV10-1
CDR3nt: TGCGCCAGCAGTGACGGCGGGGGGGTCCAAGAGACCCAGTACTTC
CDR3aa: CASSDGGGVQETQYF

abundance: -
d_gene: -
j_gene: TRBJ2-3
v_gene: TRBV5-1
CDR3nt: TGCGCCAGCAGCTTGGACATAGATACGCAGTATTTT
CDR3aa: CASSLDIDTQYF

abundance: -
d_gene: -
j_gene: TRBJ2-2
v_gene: TRBV1
CDR3nt: TGCACCAGCAGCCAAGAGGTTTCGGGTGGCACCGGGGAGCTGTTTTTT
CDR3aa: CTSSQEVSGGTGELFF

abundance: -
d_gene: TRBD1
j_gene: TRBJ1-2
v_gene: TRBV4-1
CDR3nt: TGCGCCAGCAGCCACCGGGGGGACAGCCGCTATGGCTACACCTTC
CDR3aa: CASSHRGDSRYGYTF

abundance: -
d_gene: -
j_gene: TRBJ2-7
v_gene: TRBV4-1
CDR3nt: TGCGCCAGCAGCCAAGGGTACTACGAGCAGTACTTC
CDR3aa: CASSQGYYEQYF

abundance: -
d_gene: TRBD1
j_gene: TRBJ1-1
v_gene: TRBV4-1
CDR3nt: TGCGCCAGCAGCCTCGTACCCGGGACAGGGCTGAACACTGAAGCTTTCTTT
CDR3aa: CASSLVPGTGLNTEAFF

abundance: once
d_gene: -
j_gene: TRBJ2-7
v_gene: TRBV2
CDR3nt: TGTGCCAGCAGTGAAGGGGACTACGAGCAGTACTTC
CDR3aa: CASSEGDYEQYF

abundance: -
d_gene: TRBD2
j_gene: TRBJ2-7
v_gene: TRBV27
CDR3nt: TGTGCCAGCAGTTTATTGGCGGGGGGCCAATCCTACGAGCAGTACTTC
CDR3aa: CASSLLAGGQSYEQYF